These 15 T cell receptor beta chains were sequenced from one sample in a study of cytotoxic CD8 clonotypes in ibrutinib-treated CLL. Data came from immunoSEQ multiplex PCR; TCRdb stores just in-frame clones and leaves some out. Seen here are about 180,000 clones, less than 85% observed once, and the top ten hold about 4.5%. The sample consisted of PBMCs, taken after 24 months of ibrutinib treatment. The receptors stem from a human donor with chronic lymphocytic leukemia.

The V gene is TRBV6-1, the J gene TRBJ2-6; 8 nucleotides agree with TRBD1. The CDR3 loop spans 15 amino acids. Trimming cost V 8 bases and J 2 bases; bases outside gene matches: 5. The germline V gene encodes CDR1 MNHNS and CDR2 SASEGT. CDR3 residues: CASFQGATGANVLTF. In DNA, the CDR3 is TGTGCCAGCTTCCAGGGGGCAACTGGGGCCAACGTCCTGACTTTC.

The V and J genes are TRBV7-9 and TRBJ1-1; D perhaps matches TRBD1 (6 bases). The V end was cut by 1 base, the J end by 0 bases, with 9 bases between. CDR1 is SEHNR, CDR2 FQNEAQ, per germline (reference sequence). This CDR3 has 15 amino acids. The CDR3 reads CASSLGGALNTEAFF. The CDR3 nucleotides read TGTGCCAGCAGCTTAGGGGGGGCCTTGAACACTGAAGCTTTCTTT. Full variable domain (missing parts from reference TRBV7-9 and TRBJ1-1): DTGVSQNPRHKITKRGQNVTFRCDPISEHNRLYWYRQTLGQGPEFLTYFQNEAQLEKSRLLSDRFSAERPKGSFSTLEIQRTEQGDSAMYLCASSLGGALNTEAFFGQGTRLTVV.

In the case of this clone: A read error may account for a junction end that differs from germline. The gene calls are TRBV28 and TRBJ2-3; 9 bases align to TRBD1. Germline CDR1 reads MDHEN; CDR2 reads SYDVKM. This CDR3 contains 12 residues. The chain's CDR3 is CASSRILRQGDF. As DNA, the CDR3 is TGTGCCAGCAGCCGGATCTTACGACAGGGGGACTTT.

A few counts support this clone. The chain links TRBV15 to TRBJ1-6; D unresolved. V was shortened by 4 bases and J by 5 bases, with 9 bases between the two germline ends. CDR1 and CDR2 (germline): LNHNV, YYDKDF (reference sequence). CDR3 length: 14 residues. CDR3 in amino acids: CATSTRADNSPLHF. CDR3 nucleotide sequence: TGTGCCACCAGCACGAGGGCCGATAATTCACCCCTCCACTTT.

The V call is TRBV11-2, the J call TRBJ2-4; the match to TRBD2 covers 7 bases. V lost 1 base and J lost 1; bases outside the gene matches: 7. CDR1 and CDR2 (germline): SGHAT, FQNNGV. The length of the CDR3 is 17 residues. This CDR3 is CASSLGAGAKAKNIQYF. The CDR3 nucleotides read TGTGCCAGCAGCTTAGGTGCGGGAGCGAAGGCCAAAAACATTCAGTACTTC.

The chain has TRBV30 and TRBJ1-1; D is possibly TRBD1 (6 bases). The CDR3 sequence is 14 residues long. The V end was cut by 4 bases, the J end by 1 base, with 13 bases between. Germline CDR1 GTSNPN, CDR2 SVGIG (reference sequence). CDR3 in amino acids: CAWTGYRANTEAFF. The CDR3 nucleotides are TGTGCCTGGACGGGATACAGGGCGAACACTGAAGCTTTCTTT.

The chain carries TRBV7-2 and TRBJ1-4; unclear D gene. The CDR3 runs 15 residues. Germline V gives CDR1 SGHTA, CDR2 FQGNSA. Trimming took off 5 bases at V and 5 bases at J, with 15 bases between the two ends. CDR3: CASSPTGNLNEKLFF. The DNA for the CDR3 is TGTGCCAGCAGCCCAACGGGGAATCTCAATGAAAAACTGTTTTTT. Drawing the rest from reference TRBV7-2 and TRBJ1-4, the complete variable domain is GAGVSQSPSNKVTEKGKDVELRCDPISGHTALYWYRQSLGQGLEFLIYFQGNSAPDKSGLPSDRFSAERTGGSVSTLTIQRTQQEDSAVYLCASSPTGNLNEKLFFGSGTQLSVL.

The chain is built from TRBV5-1 and TRBJ2-7, with 8 bases lining up with TRBD2. The CDR3 runs 15 residues. Trimming cost V 4 bases and J 0 bases; bases outside gene matches: 6. In germline, CDR1 is SGHRS, CDR2 YFSETQ. CDR3 DNA sequence: TGCGCCAGCAGCGTTCTAGCGGGTCGCTCCTACGAGCAGTACTTC. As protein: CASSVLAGRSYEQYF.

The J gene is TRBJ2-1, the V gene TRBV18; 9 nucleotides match TRBD1. There are 14 residues in the CDR3. Germline loops: CDR1 KGHSH, CDR2 LQKENI. Germline trimming cut 6 bases from V and 8 bases from J; bases unmatched to any gene: 8. CDR3 coding DNA: TGTGCCAGCTCCGACAGGGGGAGAAATGATGAGCAGTTCTTC. Residues: CASSDRGRNDEQFF.

V is TRBV18 and J is TRBJ1-4, with TRBD1 identical over 8 bases. V lost 9 bases to trimming and J lost 4 bases; unmatched junction nucleotides: 7. The CDR3 is 14 residues long. Germline V gene data show CDR1 as KGHSH and CDR2 as LQKENI. The chain's CDR3 is CASSFDRGNEKLFF. In DNA form, the CDR3 reads TGTGCCAGTTCGTTTGACAGGGGTAATGAAAAACTGTTTTTT.

V gene TRBV28 combines with J gene TRBJ2-7; unclear D gene. The ends were cut back, 0 bases at V and 6 bases at J, with 3 bases in the middle. The CDR3 has 11 amino acids. In germline, CDR1 is MDHEN, CDR2 SYDVKM. CDR3 in DNA: TGTGCCAGCAGTTTATGGCGCGAGCAGTACTTC. Its protein product is CASSLWREQYF.

The chain has TRBV7-9 and TRBJ2-7; D not resolved. This CDR3 is 13 amino acids long. The V and J ends lost 1 base and 1 base respectively, with 5 bases between them. CDR1 and CDR2 (germline): SEHNR, FQNEAQ (reference sequence). The CDR3 spells CASSLDESYEQYF. DNA for the CDR3: TGTGCCAGCAGCTTAGACGAGTCCTACGAGCAGTACTTC.

This chain joins TRBV6-1 and TRBJ2-7; D not certain. This CDR3 region has 15 residues. Germline CDR1 is MNHNS and CDR2 is SASEGT. Trimming removed 2 bases at V and 4 bases at J, with 15 bases between. DNA for the CDR3: TGTGCCAGCAGTGAATTCGGACGAATGCCTTACGAGCAGTACTTC. This translates into CASSEFGRMPYEQYF.

The J gene is TRBJ1-1, the V gene TRBV5-1; possibly TRBD1 for D (6 bases). The CDR3 loop spans 15 amino acids. In germline, CDR1 is SGHRS, CDR2 YFSETQ. Deletions cut 0 bases from V and 1 base from J, with 10 bases between. The CDR3 loop is CASSLERGRNTEAFF. DNA of the CDR3: TGCGCCAGCAGCTTGGAAAGGGGGAGGAACACTGAAGCTTTCTTT.

This chain connects TRBV9 to TRBJ2-3, with no clear D. CDR1 and CDR2 from the germline V gene are SGDLS and YYNGEE. Trimming left V 3 bases short and J 3 bases short, with 11 bases between. This CDR3 is built from 14 residues. Here the CDR3 DNA reads TGTGCCAGCAGCGAAAGGGCTGGTACAGATACGCAGTATTTT. This translates into CASSERAGTDTQYF.